The TCR beta chain described here comes from a study of blood T cell repertoires in COVID-19 (dated by TCRdb to 2018 to 2020). With respect to the entire study: Collaborator samples came from the United States, Italy and Spain and covered acute and convalescent phases of COVID-19. The prospective study material was composed of cDNA or gDNA derived from T cells, B-cell-depleted T cells, or PBMCs. Where HLA class I and class II types were available, the types were taken from metadata supplied by the sample provider, not from assay-based typing. Sample metadata almost always included a de-identified subject ID, COVID-19 status, age in years and sex. Subjects who had been exposed to COVID-19, were actively infected with it, or had recovered from it provided the deeply sampled blood TCRbeta repertoires that made up the dataset. A freely available public database, intended as a resource for researchers studying the immune response to SARS-CoV-2, is where the repertoires were released. Samples were obtained from the ongoing ImmuneRACE study (first 160 participants) and from 1,254 subjects provided by 6 global collaborators.

V is pruned by 3 bases and J by 2 bases, leaving 1 base of the junction without a gene match. According to the germline V gene, CDR1 reads SGHDN and CDR2 reads FVKESK. Counted from cysteine to phenylalanine, this CDR3 has 15 amino acids. The kept DNA is CDR3 alone, 45 bases in frame from the first base. Study-level results and caveats: The quantity of clinical and demographic metadata differed by source and by participant and was supplied without curation.

TCRbeta CDR3 regions were amplified from genomic DNA using the immunoSEQ Assay, a bias-controlled multiplex PCR. In the authors' own workflow: Within the assay, amplification of reference gene primers was used to estimate how many nucleated cells each sample contained. To quantify the absolute abundance of each unique TCRbeta CDR3 rearrangement, sequence reads were collapsed and filtered. Productive Simpson clonality was computed per sample as the square root of Simpson's diversity index over productive rearrangements. TCRdb re-hosts the immuneACCESS table, in-frame sequences only. Its copies lack some clones; in the studies checked, an unresolved V gene accounts for under half of them, and the cause for the rest is not known. Clone size and the V and J calls come from that table; the DNA yielded D and trimming. A total of about 190,000 clones appear in this sample, roughly nine tenths of them only once. The ten largest make up about 1% of the sample.

Collaborating institutions collected whole blood in K2EDTA tubes following their own protocols. For TCRbeta analysis, collaborators shipped samples as frozen whole blood, isolated PBMCs, or DNA extracted from either of those sample types. Regarding this clone: The antigen this receptor binds is unknown. Base qualities were left out, and no much larger clone turns up one base away.

Input material: peripheral blood. The chain employs TRBV14 and TRBJ2-7; TRBD2 fits 13 bases in the junction. This receptor was identified in a man aged 25-45 years with acute or convalescent COVID-19. DNA sequence: TGTGCCAGCAGCCAGGGACTAGCGGGACCCTACGAGCAGTACTTC. It specifies CASSQGLAGPYEQYF.